This TCR beta chain appears in the sequencing data of a study of blood T cell repertoires in COVID-19. Study at large: The study drew acute and convalescent COVID-19 samples from the United States, Italy and Spain. T cells, B-cell-depleted T cells, or PBMCs supplied cDNA or gDNA.

Germline CDR1 and CDR2: LGHNA and YSLEER. The CDR3 runs 16 residues. The ends were cut back, 5 bases at V and 0 bases at J, with 15 bases in the middle. Per the original data handling: Using reference gene primer amplification, nucleated cell counts were estimated. Only in-frame clones appear in the TCRdb table, and some are missing; sequencing was by immunoSEQ multiplex PCR. V and J calls and clone size come straight from that table; D and trimming were deduced from the DNA. The top ten hold more than 9.5% of the sample, which has 55,000 to 75,000 clones, about four fifths seen once. The chain uses TRBV4-3 and TRBJ2-3; TRBD2 might be the D (5 bases). The sequence was collected from a human donor in a cohort sampled during active COVID-19. The material sequenced was peripheral blood. The CDR3 loop is CASSEAVDFSTDTQYF. The CDR3 region has the DNA TGCGCCAGCAGCGAGGCGGTGGACTTTAGCACAGATACGCAGTATTTT.